The 25 T cell receptor beta chains presented below share a single source sample, sequenced in a study of cytomegalovirus exposure and HLA in healthy donors. PCR was performed using 60 Vbeta and 13 Jbeta primers. The protocol was immunoSEQ multiplex PCR, while the TCRdb copy is restricted to in-frame clones and leaves out a portion. Of approximately 140,000 clones listed, about three quarters were seen once; the top ten hold about 1.6%. The material sequenced was PBMCs. These receptors all stem from a female donor in good health and CMV-seronegative.

V is TRBV6-1 and J is TRBJ1-1; 7 nucleotides agree with TRBD1. Germline CDR1 MNHNS, CDR2 SASEGT. The CDR3 runs to 14 residues. J lost 5 bases, V lost 1 base, and 4 bases had no gene match. DNA for the CDR3: TGTGCCAGCAGTGAAGGACAGGGTAGAACTGAAGCTTTCTTT. Translating gives CASSEGQGRTEAFF.

The CDR3 loop is CASGLAGVVETQYF. CDR3 nucleotide sequence: TGTGCCAGCGGTCTAGCGGGAGTGGTGGAGACCCAGTACTTC. The genes are TRBV28 and TRBJ2-5; 10 bases are shared with TRBD2. V lost 8 bases to trimming and J lost 5 bases; unmatched junction nucleotides: 8. The CDR3 has 14 residues. Germline assignment: CDR1 MDHEN and CDR2 SYDVKM.

The rearrangement links TRBV27 to TRBJ2-3; TRBD2 aligns across 12 bases. V shed 5 bases and J 7 bases; nucleotides not matched to a gene: 10. Germline assignment: CDR1 MNHEY and CDR2 SMNVEV (reference sequence). This CDR3 contains 16 residues. The CDR3 protein is CASSPTSGRVQHTQYF. Written as DNA, the CDR3 is TGTGCCAGCAGTCCGACTAGCGGGAGAGTCCAGCATACGCAGTATTTT.

This clone was picked up a small number of times. V and J are TRBV7-6 and TRBJ1-1, with D uncertain. This CDR3 is 15 amino acids long. V was pared by 5 bases and J by 3 bases, with 16 bases between. Germline CDR1 and CDR2: SGHVS and FNYEAQ. DNA of the CDR3: TGTGCCAGCAGCCGATTGTCCGTCGGGGACACTGAAGCTTTCTTT. Protein product: CASSRLSVGDTEAFF.

The chain has TRBV30 and TRBJ2-7, with D uncertain. This CDR3 has 12 residues. Per germline, CDR1 GTSNPN and CDR2 SVGIG (reference sequence). Trimming cost V 8 bases and J 2 bases, with 13 bases left between them. Here the CDR3 DNA reads TGTGCCGGGAAGAGGAGTGCCTACGAGCAGTACTTC. Its protein is CAGKRSAYEQYF.

The V and J genes are TRBV5-1 and TRBJ1-1, with 11 bases aligning to TRBD1. CDR3 length equals 16 residues. Germline loops: CDR1 SGHRS, CDR2 YFSETQ. The J segment lost 0 bases and the V segment lost 4 bases, leaving 5 bases of the junction unmatched. The CDR3 DNA sequence: TGCGCCAGCAGCCCGGGACAGGGGGTTATGAACACTGAAGCTTTCTTT. Its protein is CASSPGQGVMNTEAFF.

This rearrangement joins TRBV25-1 to TRBJ2-5; TRBD1 matches at 7 bases. Near its end, the DNA agrees better with TRBJ2-7, so the J call may be wrong. The CDR3 extends over 18 amino acids. In germline, CDR1 is MGHDK, CDR2 SYGVNS. The CDR3 bases are TGTGCCAGCAGTGACCCCCCCACGACAGGGAAGAACTGGCACGAGCAGTACTTC. This translates into CASSDPPTTGKNWHEQYF.

The rearrangement joins TRBV6-1 to TRBJ1-6; possible D gene TRBD1, 5 bases. V lost 7 bases and J 6 bases, leaving 16 bases between the germline ends. The CDR3 runs 15 residues. Germline V gives CDR1 MNHNS, CDR2 SASEGT. The CDR3 reads CASIERTFTNSPLHF. CDR3 in DNA: TGTGCCAGCATAGAACGGACATTCACTAATTCACCCCTCCACTTT.

The rearrangement links TRBV6-5 to TRBJ2-5; D is possibly TRBD1 (5 bases). The J call may not be correct, given that the DNA end is closer to TRBJ2-7. Looked up from germline, CDR1 is MNHEY and CDR2 is SVGAGI. The CDR3 is 13 amino acids. The CDR3 DNA sequence: TGTGCCAGCAGCAAGACAGCCTCCTACGAGCAGTACTTC. It is translated as CASSKTASYEQYF.

CDR3 protein: CASSLTGGTGKSPLHF. DNA for the CDR3: TGTGCCAGCAGCTTAACGGGGGGGACAGGGAAGTCACCCCTCCACTTT. V and J are TRBV7-3 and TRBJ1-6; 9 bases are a match to TRBD1. Germline V gene lookup returns CDR1 SGHTA and CDR2 FQGTGA. Trimming removed 0 bases from V and 10 bases from J; junction bases left unmatched: 7. The CDR3 is made up of 16 amino acids. The entire variable domain, with the rest obtained from reference TRBV7-3 and TRBJ1-6, is as follows: GAGVSQTPSNKVTEKGKYVELRCDPISGHTALYWYRQSLGQGPEFLIYFQGTGAADDSGLPNDRFFAVRPEGSVSTLKIQRTERGDSAVYLCASSLTGGTGKSPLHFGNGTRLTVT.

This clone was seen more than once but under ten times. V gene TRBV7-9 combines with J gene TRBJ1-2; possible D gene TRBD1, 5 bases. The CDR3 is 13 amino acids. Germline values: CDR1 SEHNR, CDR2 FQNEAQ (reference sequence). Trimming pared 4 bases from V and 2 bases from J, leaving 8 bases between. CDR3 sequence (DNA): TGTGCCAGCAGCTCGACAGAGAACTATGGCTACACCTTC. Protein sequence: CASSSTENYGYTF.

The gene calls are TRBV6-5 and TRBJ1-4, with 10 bases aligning to TRBD1. The CDR3 contains 14 residues. Germline CDR1 and CDR2: MNHEY and SVGAGI. The junction had 4 bases not matched to a gene; V was cut back by 7 bases and J by 5 bases. The CDR3 protein is CASTWTGGNEKLFF. The CDR3 DNA is TGTGCCAGCACTTGGACAGGGGGGAATGAAAAACTGTTTTTT.

V and J are TRBV6-6 and TRBJ1-2; 7 nucleotides align to TRBD1. Germline CDR1 MNHNY, CDR2 SVGAGI (reference sequence). This CDR3 has 16 amino acids. V trimming: 0 bases; J trimming: 4 bases; junction bases outside the gene matches: 8. The CDR3 sequence is CASSYSPTGQPYGYTF. The CDR3 coding sequence is TGTGCCAGCAGTTACTCGCCAACGGGACAGCCCTATGGCTACACCTTC.

The J gene is TRBJ1-2, the V gene TRBV5-5; a weak D match, TRBD1 (6 bases). Per the germline V gene, CDR1 is SGHKS and CDR2 is YYEKEE (reference sequence). Trimming removed 0 bases at V and 0 bases at J, with 12 bases between. The CDR3 totals 16 residues. CDR3: CASSLDRASSNYGYTF. In nucleotides, the CDR3 is TGTGCCAGCAGCTTGGACAGGGCGAGCTCTAACTATGGCTACACCTTC.

The V and J genes are TRBV25-1 and TRBJ2-2; possible D gene TRBD1, 6 bases. The V and J ends lost 7 bases and 6 bases respectively, with 21 bases between them. The CDR3 consists of 16 residues. Germline values: CDR1 MGHDK, CDR2 SYGVNS. The CDR3 bases are TGTGCCAGCACGGGACACCTAAACCCGGCGTCCGGGGAGCTGTTTTTT. Its translation: CASTGHLNPASGELFF.

The V call is TRBV28, the J call TRBJ1-4; a weak D match, TRBD1 (5 bases). V lost 3 bases, J lost 8 bases, and 13 bases lay in between. This CDR3 is 14 amino acids long. The V gene's germline CDR1 is MDHEN and CDR2 SYDVKM. CDR3 residues: CASSFRTIGEKLFF. The CDR3 DNA is TGTGCCAGCAGTTTCCGGACAATCGGCGAAAAACTGTTTTTT.

The chain recombines TRBV6-5 with TRBJ1-2; 7 nucleotides agree with TRBD1. Germline V gives CDR1 MNHEY, CDR2 SVGAGI. With 4 bases clipped from V and 4 bases from J, the junction kept 12 bases outside the gene matches. The CDR3 is made up of 16 amino acids. The CDR3 is CASSLTGTEPFYGYTF. The DNA for the CDR3 is TGTGCCAGCAGTTTAACCGGGACAGAACCTTTCTATGGCTACACCTTC.

The CDR3 reads CASSVATDSYEQYF. The CDR3 DNA sequence: TGTGCCAGCAGCGTAGCTACGGACAGCTACGAGCAGTACTTC. The chain joins TRBV9 to TRBJ2-7, with D possibly being TRBD1 (6 bases). Germline V lookup: CDR1 SGDLS, CDR2 YYNGEE. This CDR3 region has 14 residues. The germline V and J ends were trimmed by 0 bases and 3 bases, with 10 bases remaining between them.

The genes are TRBV28 and TRBJ1-4; 7 nucleotides match TRBD1. V lost 3 bases to trimming and J lost 7 bases; unmatched junction nucleotides: 11. Germline V gene data show CDR1 as MDHEN and CDR2 as SYDVKM. The CDR3 has 16 residues. The CDR3 is CASSFPKQGSTEKLFF. The CDR3 DNA follows: TGTGCCAGCAGTTTTCCTAAACAGGGGAGCACTGAAAAACTGTTTTTT.

This clone was seen a few times. The chain has TRBV6-6 and TRBJ2-7; D might be TRBD2 (6 bases). Between the trimmed V and J ends, which lost 3 bases and 6 bases, there was a span of 9 bases. Germline V CDR1 and CDR2: MNHNY, SVGAGI (reference sequence). This CDR3 has 12 amino acids. The CDR3 sequence: CASSYSGVEQYF. The CDR3 nucleotides read TGTGCCAGCAGTTATTCGGGGGTCGAGCAGTACTTC.

The chain carries TRBV7-6 and TRBJ1-3, with 10 bases fitting TRBD1. The CDR3 contains 18 residues. Germline CDR1 reads SGHVS; CDR2 reads FNYEAQ. The V segment lost 4 bases and the J segment 0 bases; nucleotides outside the gene matches: 9. The CDR3 protein is CASSSGTGASFSGNTIYF. CDR3 nucleotides: TGTGCCAGCAGCTCCGGGACAGGGGCTTCCTTCTCTGGAAACACCATATATTTT.

This clone appeared once. The chain carries TRBV4-1 and TRBJ2-1; TRBD1 might be the D (5 bases). Trimming left V 1 base short and J 9 bases short, with 16 bases between. The CDR3 is made up of 15 amino acids. CDR1 and CDR2 from the germline V gene are MGHRA and YSYEKL. CDR3 coding DNA: TGCGCCAGCAGCCAAGTCCAGGGTCTGGGCGGTGAGCAGTTCTTC. Translated: CASSQVQGLGGEQFF.

This sequence joins TRBV6-5 and TRBJ1-3; D remains ambiguous. This CDR3 contains 15 residues. The germline CDR1 and CDR2 sequences are MNHEY and SVGAGI. V lost 6 bases, J lost 2 bases, and 14 bases lay in between. The CDR3 here is CASRAGGTTGNTIYF. In DNA form, the CDR3 reads TGTGCCAGCAGAGCCGGCGGTACGACTGGAAACACCATATATTTT.

The rearrangement uses TRBV18 and TRBJ2-2; the match to TRBD1 covers 10 bases. CDR1 is KGHSH, CDR2 LQKENI, per germline. This CDR3 is built from 17 residues. With 3 bases clipped from V and 7 bases from J, the junction kept 11 bases outside the gene matches. CDR3 nucleotides: TGTGCCAGCTCACCGCCGATCCGGACAGGGGGAATCGGGGAGCTGTTTTTT. Protein product: CASSPPIRTGGIGELFF.

The V and J genes are TRBV5-1 and TRBJ1-3; D is unresolved. The germline V gene encodes CDR1 SGHRS and CDR2 YFSETQ. The V and J ends lost 6 bases and 4 bases respectively, with 14 bases between them. The CDR3 spans 14 residues. The CDR3, as DNA: TGCGCCAGCACGCCGGAGGGCTCGGGAAACACCATATATTTT. This gives the protein CASTPEGSGNTIYF.